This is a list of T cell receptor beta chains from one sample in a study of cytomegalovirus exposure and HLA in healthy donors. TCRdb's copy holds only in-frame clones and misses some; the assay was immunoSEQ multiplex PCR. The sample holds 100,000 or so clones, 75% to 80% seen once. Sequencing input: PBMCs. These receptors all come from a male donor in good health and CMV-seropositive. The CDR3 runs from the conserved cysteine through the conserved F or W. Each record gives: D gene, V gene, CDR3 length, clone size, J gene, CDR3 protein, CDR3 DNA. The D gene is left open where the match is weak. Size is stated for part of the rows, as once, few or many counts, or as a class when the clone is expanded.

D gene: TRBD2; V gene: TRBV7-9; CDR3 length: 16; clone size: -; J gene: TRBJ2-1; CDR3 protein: CASSPVAGGPANEQFF; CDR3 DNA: TGTGCCAGCAGCCCGGTAGCGGGAGGGCCGGCCAATGAGCAGTTCTTC
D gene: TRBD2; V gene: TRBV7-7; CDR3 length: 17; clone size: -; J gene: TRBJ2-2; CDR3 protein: CASSPRLAGGPVGELFF; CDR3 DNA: TGTGCTAGCAGCCCCCGACTAGCGGGAGGGCCGGTCGGGGAGCTGTTTTTT
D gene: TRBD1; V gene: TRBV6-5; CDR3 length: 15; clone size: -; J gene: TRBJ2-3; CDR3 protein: CASSYGHRGADTQYF; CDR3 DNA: TGTGCCAGCAGTTACGGACACAGGGGCGCGGATACGCAGTATTTT
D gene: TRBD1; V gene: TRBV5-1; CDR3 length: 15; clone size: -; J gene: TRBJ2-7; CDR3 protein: CASSPAGTGSNEQYF; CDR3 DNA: TGCGCCAGCAGCCCTGCCGGGACAGGGTCCAACGAGCAGTACTTC
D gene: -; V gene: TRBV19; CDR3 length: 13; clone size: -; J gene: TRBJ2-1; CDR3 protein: CASRGAYYNEQFF; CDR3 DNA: TGTGCCAGTAGGGGGGCGTACTACAATGAGCAGTTCTTC
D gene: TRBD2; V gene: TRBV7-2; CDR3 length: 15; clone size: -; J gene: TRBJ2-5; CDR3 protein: CASSPGLAGAETQYF; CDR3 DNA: TGTGCCAGCAGCCCGGGACTAGCGGGAGCGGAGACCCAGTACTTC
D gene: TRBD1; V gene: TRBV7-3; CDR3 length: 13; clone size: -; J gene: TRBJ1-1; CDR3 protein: CASKGQTNTEAFF; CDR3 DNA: TGTGCCAGCAAGGGACAGACGAACACTGAAGCTTTCTTT
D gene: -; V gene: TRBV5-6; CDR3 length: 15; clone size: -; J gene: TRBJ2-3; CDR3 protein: CASRLGPTLRDTQYF; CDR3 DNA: TGTGCCAGCAGACTTGGCCCGACACTGAGAGATACGCAGTATTTT
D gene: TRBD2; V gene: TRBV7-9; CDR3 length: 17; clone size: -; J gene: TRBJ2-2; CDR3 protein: CSSSSRRLAGGTGELFF; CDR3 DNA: TGTTCCAGCAGCTCCCGAAGACTAGCGGGAGGCACCGGGGAGCTGTTTTTT
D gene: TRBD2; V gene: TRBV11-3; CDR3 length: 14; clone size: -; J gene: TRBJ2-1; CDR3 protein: CASSLRTSHNEQFF; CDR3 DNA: TGTGCCAGCAGCCTGCGGACTAGTCACAATGAGCAGTTCTTC
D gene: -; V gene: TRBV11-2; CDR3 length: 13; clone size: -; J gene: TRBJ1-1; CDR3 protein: CASSPQLNTEAFF; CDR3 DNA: TGTGCCAGCAGCCCCCAGTTGAACACTGAAGCTTTCTTT
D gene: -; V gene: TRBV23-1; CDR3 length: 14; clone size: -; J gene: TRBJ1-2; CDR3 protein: CASPTGPWDYGYTF; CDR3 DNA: TGCGCCAGCCCCACAGGGCCGTGGGACTATGGCTACACCTTC
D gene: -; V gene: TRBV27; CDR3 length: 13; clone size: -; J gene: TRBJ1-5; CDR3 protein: CASSVGSNQPQHF; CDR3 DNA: TGTGCCAGCAGTGTCGGGTCGAATCAGCCCCAGCATTTT
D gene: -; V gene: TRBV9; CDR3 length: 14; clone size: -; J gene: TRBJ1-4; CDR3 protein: CASSVGGQSEKLFF; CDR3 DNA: TGTGCCAGCAGCGTAGGGGGACAATCGGAAAAACTGTTTTTT
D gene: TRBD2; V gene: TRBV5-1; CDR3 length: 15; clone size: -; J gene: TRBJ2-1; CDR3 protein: CASRLVASGNNEQFF; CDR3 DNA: TGCGCCAGCCGACTGGTCGCTAGCGGGAACAATGAGCAGTTCTTC
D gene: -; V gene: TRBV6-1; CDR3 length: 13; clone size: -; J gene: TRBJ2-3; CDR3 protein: CASRVGARDTQYF; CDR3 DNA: TGTGCCAGCAGGGTAGGGGCCAGAGATACGCAGTATTTT
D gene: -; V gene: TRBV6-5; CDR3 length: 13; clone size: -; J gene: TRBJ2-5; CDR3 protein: CASSFDPQGTQYF; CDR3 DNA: TGTGCCAGCAGCTTCGACCCTCAGGGGACCCAGTACTTC
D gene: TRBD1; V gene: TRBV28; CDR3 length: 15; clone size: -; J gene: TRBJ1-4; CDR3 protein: CASSFSGGGFEKLFF; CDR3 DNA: TGTGCCAGCAGTTTCTCAGGGGGCGGGTTTGAAAAACTGTTTTTT
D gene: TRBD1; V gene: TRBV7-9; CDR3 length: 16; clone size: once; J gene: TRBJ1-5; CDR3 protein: CAGSLTGGGHNQPQHF; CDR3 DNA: TGTGCCGGCAGCTTAACAGGGGGGGGTCACAATCAGCCCCAGCATTTT
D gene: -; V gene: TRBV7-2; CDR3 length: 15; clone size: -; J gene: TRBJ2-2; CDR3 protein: CASSPGGRYTGELFF; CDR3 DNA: TGTGCCAGCAGCCCGGGGGGCCGGTACACCGGGGAGCTGTTTTTT
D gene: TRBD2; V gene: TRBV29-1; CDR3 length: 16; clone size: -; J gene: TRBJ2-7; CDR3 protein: CSVEIGLAGYSYEQYF; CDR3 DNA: TGCAGCGTTGAAATTGGGCTAGCGGGATACTCCTACGAGCAGTACTTC
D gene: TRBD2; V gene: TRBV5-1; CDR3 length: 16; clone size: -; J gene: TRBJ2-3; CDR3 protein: CASSTGGGKSTDTQYF; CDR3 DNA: TGCGCCAGCAGCACGGGAGGTGGGAAAAGCACAGATACGCAGTATTTT
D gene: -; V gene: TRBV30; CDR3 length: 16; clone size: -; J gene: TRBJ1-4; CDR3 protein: CAWSAQGGAGGEKLFF; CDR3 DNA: TGTGCCTGGAGTGCCCAAGGAGGGGCGGGGGGTGAAAAACTGTTTTTT
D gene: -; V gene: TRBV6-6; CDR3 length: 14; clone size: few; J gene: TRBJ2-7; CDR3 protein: CASSSNWESYEQYF; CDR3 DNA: TGTGCCAGCAGTTCCAACTGGGAGTCCTACGAGCAGTACTTC
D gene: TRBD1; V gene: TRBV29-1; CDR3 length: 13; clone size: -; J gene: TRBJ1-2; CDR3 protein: CSVRDRSNYGYTF; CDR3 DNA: TGCAGCGTTCGGGACAGAAGTAACTATGGCTACACCTTC
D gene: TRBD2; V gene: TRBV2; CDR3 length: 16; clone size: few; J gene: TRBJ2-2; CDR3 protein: CASSGLAGGYTGELFF; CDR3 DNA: TGTGCCAGCAGTGGCCTAGCGGGAGGGTACACCGGGGAGCTGTTTTTT
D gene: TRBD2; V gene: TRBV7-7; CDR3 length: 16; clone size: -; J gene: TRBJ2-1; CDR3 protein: CASSEGLAGVYNEQFF; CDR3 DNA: TGTGCTAGCAGCGAGGGACTAGCGGGAGTCTACAATGAGCAGTTCTTC
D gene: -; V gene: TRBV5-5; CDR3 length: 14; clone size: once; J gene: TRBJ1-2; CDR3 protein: CASSLAAGSVDYTF; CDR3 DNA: TGTGCCAGCAGCTTGGCCGCAGGGTCCGTGGACTACACCTTC
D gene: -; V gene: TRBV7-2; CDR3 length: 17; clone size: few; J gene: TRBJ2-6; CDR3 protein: CASSLQLGANGANVLTF; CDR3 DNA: TGTGCCAGCAGCTTACAATTGGGGGCTAATGGGGCCAACGTCCTGACTTTC
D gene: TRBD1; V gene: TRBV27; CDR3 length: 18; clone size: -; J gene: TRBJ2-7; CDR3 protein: CASSLSRFRDRGVNEQYF; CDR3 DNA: TGTGCCAGCAGTTTATCCAGGTTCCGGGACAGGGGTGTTAACGAGCAGTACTTC
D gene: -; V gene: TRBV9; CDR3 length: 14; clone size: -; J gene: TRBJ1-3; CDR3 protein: CASSVRGERNTIYF; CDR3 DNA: TGTGCCAGCAGCGTACGGGGGGAGAGAAACACCATATATTTT
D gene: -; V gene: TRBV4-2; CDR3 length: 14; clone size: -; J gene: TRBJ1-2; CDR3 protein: CASSPRRGDYGYTF; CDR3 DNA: TGTGCCAGCAGCCCAAGGCGGGGAGACTATGGCTACACCTTC
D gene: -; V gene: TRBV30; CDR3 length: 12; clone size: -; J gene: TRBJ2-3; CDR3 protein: CAWSSVTDTQYF; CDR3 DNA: TGTGCCTGGAGCTCGGTCACAGATACGCAGTATTTT
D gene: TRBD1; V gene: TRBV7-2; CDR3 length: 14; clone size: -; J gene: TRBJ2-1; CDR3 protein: CASSSKTGMNEQFF; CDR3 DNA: TGTGCCAGCAGCTCAAAGACAGGGATGAATGAGCAGTTCTTC
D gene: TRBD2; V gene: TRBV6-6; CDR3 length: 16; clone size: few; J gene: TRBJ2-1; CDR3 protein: CASSPQGLADNNEQFF; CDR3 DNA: TGTGCCAGCAGCCCCCAGGGACTAGCGGACAACAATGAGCAGTTCTTC
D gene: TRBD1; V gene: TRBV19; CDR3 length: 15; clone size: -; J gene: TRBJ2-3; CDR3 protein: CASTRDRDTSDTQYF; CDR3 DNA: TGTGCCAGTACTCGGGACAGGGATACATCAGATACGCAGTATTTT
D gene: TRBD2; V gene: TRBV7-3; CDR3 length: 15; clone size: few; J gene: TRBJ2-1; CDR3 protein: CASSLGAGLYNEQFF; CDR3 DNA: TGTGCCAGCAGCTTAGGAGCGGGACTCTACAATGAGCAGTTCTTC
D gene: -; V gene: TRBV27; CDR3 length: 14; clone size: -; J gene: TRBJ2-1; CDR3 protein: CASSSLVLPNEQFF; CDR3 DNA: TGTGCCAGCAGTTCCCTAGTACTTCCCAATGAGCAGTTCTTC
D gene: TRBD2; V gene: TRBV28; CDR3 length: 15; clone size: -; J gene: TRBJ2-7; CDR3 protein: CASLEGGPQSYEQYF; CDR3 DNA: TGTGCCAGCCTTGAGGGAGGGCCCCAGAGCTACGAGCAGTACTTC
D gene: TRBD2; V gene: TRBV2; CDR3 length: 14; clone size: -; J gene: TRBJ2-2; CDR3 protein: CASSSGGGTGELFF; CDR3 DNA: TGTGCCAGCAGTTCGGGAGGAGGGACCGGGGAGCTGTTTTTT
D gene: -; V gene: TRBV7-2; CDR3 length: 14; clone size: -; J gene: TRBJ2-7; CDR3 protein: CASSLRQTAYEQYF; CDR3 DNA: TGTGCCAGCAGCTTACGACAAACAGCCTACGAGCAGTACTTC
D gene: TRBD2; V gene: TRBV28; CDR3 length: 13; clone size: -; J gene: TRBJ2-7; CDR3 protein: CASGTSGRAQQYF; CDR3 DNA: TGTGCCAGCGGGACTAGCGGGAGGGCGCAGCAGTACTTC
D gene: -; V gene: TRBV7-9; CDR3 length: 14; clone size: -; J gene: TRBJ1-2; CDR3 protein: CASSPERGIYGYTF; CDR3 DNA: TGTGCCAGCAGCCCCGAGAGGGGGATCTATGGCTACACCTTC
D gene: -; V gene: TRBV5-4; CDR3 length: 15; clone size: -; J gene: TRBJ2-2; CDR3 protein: CASSSINAGTGELFF; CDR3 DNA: TGTGCCAGCAGCTCTATTAACGCGGGCACCGGGGAGCTGTTTTTT
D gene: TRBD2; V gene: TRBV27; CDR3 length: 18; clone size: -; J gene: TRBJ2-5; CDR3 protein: CASSFRAWAGVVQETQYF; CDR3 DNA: TGTGCCAGCAGTTTTCGGGCCTGGGCGGGAGTTGTCCAAGAGACCCAGTACTTC
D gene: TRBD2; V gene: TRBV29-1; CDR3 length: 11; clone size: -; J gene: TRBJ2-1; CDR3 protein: CSVASGGEQFF; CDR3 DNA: TGCAGCGTCGCCTCCGGGGGGGAGCAGTTCTTC
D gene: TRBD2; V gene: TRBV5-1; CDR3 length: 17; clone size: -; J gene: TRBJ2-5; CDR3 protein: CASSLELAGGVGETQYF; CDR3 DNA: TGCGCCAGCAGCTTGGAGCTAGCGGGAGGAGTTGGGGAGACCCAGTACTTC
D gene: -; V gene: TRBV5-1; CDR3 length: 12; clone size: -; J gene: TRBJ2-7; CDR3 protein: CASSPRTDEQYF; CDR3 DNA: TGCGCCAGCAGCCCTAGGACAGATGAGCAGTACTTC
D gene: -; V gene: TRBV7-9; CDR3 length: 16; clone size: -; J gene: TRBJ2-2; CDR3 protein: CASSFRQGKNTGELFF; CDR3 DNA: TGTGCCAGCAGCTTTCGGCAGGGGAAGAACACCGGGGAGCTGTTTTTT
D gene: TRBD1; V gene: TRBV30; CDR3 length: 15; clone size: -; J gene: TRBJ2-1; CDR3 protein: CAWSIPGGDYNEQFF; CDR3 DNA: TGTGCCTGGAGTATCCCAGGGGGCGACTACAATGAGCAGTTCTTC
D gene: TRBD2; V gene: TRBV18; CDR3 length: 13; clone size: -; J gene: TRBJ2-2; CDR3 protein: CASSPAGAGELFF; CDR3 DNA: TGTGCCAGCTCACCAGCGGGGGCCGGGGAGCTGTTTTTT
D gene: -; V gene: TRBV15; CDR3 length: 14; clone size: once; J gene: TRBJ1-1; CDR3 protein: CATSNSAGGTEAFF; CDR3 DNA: TGTGCCACCAGCAATTCGGCGGGAGGAACAGAAGCTTTCTTT
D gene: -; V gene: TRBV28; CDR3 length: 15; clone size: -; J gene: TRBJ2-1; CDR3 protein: CASGGRSSTGFEQFF; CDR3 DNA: TGTGCCAGCGGAGGACGATCTAGTACTGGGTTTGAGCAGTTCTTC
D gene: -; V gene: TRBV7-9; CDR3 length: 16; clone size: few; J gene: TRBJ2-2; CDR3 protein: CSSSLRRGGNTGELFF; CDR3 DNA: TGTTCCAGCAGCTTAAGACGGGGAGGGAACACCGGGGAGCTGTTTTTT